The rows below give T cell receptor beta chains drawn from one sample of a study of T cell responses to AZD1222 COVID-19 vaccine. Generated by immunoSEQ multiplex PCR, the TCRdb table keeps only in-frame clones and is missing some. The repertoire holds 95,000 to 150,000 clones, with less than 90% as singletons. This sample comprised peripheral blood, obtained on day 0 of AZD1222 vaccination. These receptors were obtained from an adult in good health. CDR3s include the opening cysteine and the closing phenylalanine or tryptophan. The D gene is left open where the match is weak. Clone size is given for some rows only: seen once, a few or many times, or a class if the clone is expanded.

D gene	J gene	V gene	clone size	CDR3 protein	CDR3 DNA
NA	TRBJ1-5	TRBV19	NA	CASRQDSLNQPQHF	TGTGCCAGTAGGCAGGACAGCCTCAATCAGCCCCAGCATTTT
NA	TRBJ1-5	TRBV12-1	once	CASSLQGCNQPQHF	TGTGCCAGCAGCCTACAGGGTTGCAATCAGCCCCAGCATTTT
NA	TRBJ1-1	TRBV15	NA	CATSSEPGRMNTEAFF	TGTGCCACCAGCAGCGAACCCGGGAGAATGAACACTGAAGCTTTCTTT
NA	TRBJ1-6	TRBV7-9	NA	CASSLGERTHSPLHF	TGTGCCAGCAGCTTAGGAGAACGGACCCATTCACCCCTCCACTTT
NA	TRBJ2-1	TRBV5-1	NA	CASSPSRDGWAYEQFF	TGCGCCAGCAGTCCTTCCCGGGACGGTTGGGCGTATGAGCAGTTCTTC
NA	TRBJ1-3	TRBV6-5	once	CASLYIPSSGNTIYF	TGTGCCAGCTTATACATCCCCAGCTCTGGAAACACCATATATTTT
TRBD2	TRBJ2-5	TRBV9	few	CASSVAGTSGSQETQYF	TGTGCCAGCAGCGTAGCTGGGACTAGCGGGAGCCAAGAGACCCAGTACTTC
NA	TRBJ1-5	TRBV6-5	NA	CASSYWGGAGQPQHF	TGTGCCAGCAGTTACTGGGGGGGGGCAGGTCAGCCCCAGCATTTT
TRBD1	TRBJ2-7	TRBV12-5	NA	CASGSDQRERQGYEQYF	TGTGCTAGTGGTTCGGATCAAAGAGAGAGACAGGGCTACGAGCAGTACTTC
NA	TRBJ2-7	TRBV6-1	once	CASSEAGGGPYEQYF	TGTGCCAGCAGTGAAGCCGGTGGCGGCCCCTACGAGCAGTACTTC
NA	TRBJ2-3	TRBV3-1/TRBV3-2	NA	CASRPSEGTDTQYF	TGTGCCAGCAGGCCCTCCGAGGGCACAGATACGCAGTATTTT
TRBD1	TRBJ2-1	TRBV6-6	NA	CASSSAGTGVWEQFF	TGTGCCAGCAGTTCGGCAGGGACAGGGGTATGGGAGCAGTTCTTC
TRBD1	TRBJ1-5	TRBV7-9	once	CASSLAGGQGHQPQHF	TGTGCCAGCAGCTTAGCAGGGGGACAGGGGCATCAGCCCCAGCATTTT
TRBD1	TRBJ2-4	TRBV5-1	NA	CASSAGQGGDIQYF	TGCGCCAGCAGCGCGGGACAGGGTGGAGACATTCAGTACTTC
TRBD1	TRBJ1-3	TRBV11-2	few	CASSLKGGISGNTIYF	TGTGCCAGCAGCTTAAAAGGGGGCATATCTGGAAACACCATATATTTT
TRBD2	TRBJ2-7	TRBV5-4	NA	CASSFRDYSYEQYF	TGTGCCAGCAGCTTCCGGGACTACTCCTACGAGCAGTACTTC
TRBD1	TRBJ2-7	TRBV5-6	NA	CASSSGQGYYEQYF	TGTGCCAGCAGCTCGGGACAGGGGTACTACGAGCAGTACTTC
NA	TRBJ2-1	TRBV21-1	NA	CASSKLGSGLGSGINEQFF	TGTGCCAGCAGCAAACTTGGGAGCGGGTTGGGAAGCGGGATAAATGAGCAGTTCTTC
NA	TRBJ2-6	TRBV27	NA	CASSLWGWRDSGANVLTF	TGTGCCAGCAGTTTATGGGGATGGAGGGACTCTGGGGCCAACGTCCTGACTTTC
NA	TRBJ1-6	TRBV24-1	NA	CATSIIRDITNSPLHF	TGTGCCACCAGTATAATAAGGGACATAACTAATTCACCCCTCCACTTT
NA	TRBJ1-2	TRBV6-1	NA	CASSERTERMVGYTF	TGTGCCAGCAGTGAAAGGACGGAACGTATGGTTGGCTACACCTTC
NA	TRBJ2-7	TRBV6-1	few	CASSDSLWDSVAEQYF	TGTGCCAGCAGTGATTCCCTGTGGGATTCGGTGGCCGAGCAGTACTTC
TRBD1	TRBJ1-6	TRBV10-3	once	CAISEKQGLSSPLHF	TGTGCCATCAGTGAGAAACAGGGGCTTTCTTCACCCCTCCACTTT
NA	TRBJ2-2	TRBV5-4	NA	CASSPTIPNTGELFF	TGTGCCAGCAGCCCCACCATTCCCAACACCGGGGAGCTGTTTTTT
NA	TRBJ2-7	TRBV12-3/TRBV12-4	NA	CASKRDTYEQYF	TGTGCCAGCAAGAGGGACACCTACGAGCAGTACTTC
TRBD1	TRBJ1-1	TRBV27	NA	CASSERQGANTEAFF	TGTGCCAGCAGTGAGAGACAGGGGGCTAACACTGAAGCTTTCTTT
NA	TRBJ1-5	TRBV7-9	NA	CASSLAGVTNQPQHF	TGTGCCAGCAGCTTGGCAGGGGTGACCAATCAGCCCCAGCATTTT
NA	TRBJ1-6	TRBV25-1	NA	CASSDVGGRGSPLHF	TGTGCCAGCAGTGACGTGGGGGGGCGCGGATCACCCCTCCACTTT
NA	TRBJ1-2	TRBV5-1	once	CASSLVGGTNYGYTF	TGCGCCAGCAGCTTGGTTGGCGGTACTAACTATGGCTACACCTTC
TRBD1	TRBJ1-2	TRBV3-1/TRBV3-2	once	CASSYLGTAYGYTF	TGTGCCAGCAGCTATCTCGGGACAGCTTATGGCTACACCTTC
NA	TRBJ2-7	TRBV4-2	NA	CASSSSSRDEQYF	TGTGCCAGCAGCTCTTCCTCCAGGGACGAGCAGTACTTC
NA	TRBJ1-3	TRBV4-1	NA	CASSQEKGRERNTIYF	TGCGCCAGCAGCCAAGAGAAAGGCAGGGAGCGGAACACCATATATTTT
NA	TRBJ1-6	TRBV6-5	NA	CASSYKAGDSPLHF	TGTGCCAGCAGTTACAAGGCAGGCGATTCACCCCTCCACTTT
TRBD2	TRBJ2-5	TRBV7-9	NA	CASSRSGIQETQYF	TGTGCCAGCAGTCGTAGCGGGATCCAAGAGACCCAGTACTTC
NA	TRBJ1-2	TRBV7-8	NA	CASSLAARGDYGYTF	TGTGCCAGCAGCTTAGCTGCCCGGGGGGACTATGGCTACACCTTC
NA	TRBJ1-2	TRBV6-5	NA	CASSLSDYGYTF	TGTGCCAGCAGTTTGAGCGACTATGGCTACACCTTC
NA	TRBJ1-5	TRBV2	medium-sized	CASSPISQPQHF	TGTGCCAGCAGCCCGATATCCCAGCCCCAGCATTTT
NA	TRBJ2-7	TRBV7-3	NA	CASSFMGGEQYF	TGTGCCAGCAGCTTCATGGGGGGCGAGCAGTACTTC
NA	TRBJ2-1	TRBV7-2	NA	CASSLVSNEQFF	TGTGCCAGCAGCTTAGTTAGTAATGAGCAGTTCTTC
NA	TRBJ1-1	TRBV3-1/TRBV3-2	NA	CASSQGLNTEAFF	TGTGCCAGCAGCCAAGGGCTGAACACTGAAGCTTTCTTT
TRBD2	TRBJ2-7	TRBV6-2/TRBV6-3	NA	CASSLLAGDYEQYF	TGTGCCAGCAGTTTACTAGCGGGAGATTACGAGCAGTACTTC